Sequencing of this T cell receptor (beta chain) was carried out in a study of blood T cell repertoires in COVID-19. Whole-study context: COVID-19 samples from acute and convalescent phases originated in the United States, Italy and Spain. The analysed material was cDNA or gDNA that came from T cells, B-cell-depleted T cells, or PBMCs.

Data came from immunoSEQ multiplex PCR; TCRdb stores just in-frame clones and leaves some out. Of under 500,000 clones in the sample, roughly 87% are singletons; the top ten hold nearly 2%. The ends were cut back, 4 bases at V and 4 bases at J, with 14 bases in the middle. The CDR3 totals 15 residues. CDR1 is LGHNT, CDR2 FRNRAP, per germline. Enrollees, about 18 to 89 years old, lived in about two dozen US areas. Allocation to cohorts depended on clinical history reported by the participants. The receptor was derived from a woman between 18 and 29 years old with acute COVID-19. The chain couples TRBV12-5 to TRBJ1-5; D is undetermined. The sample comprised PBMCs or T cells enriched from blood (not recorded which). DNA of the CDR3: TGTGCTAGTGGTTCCCCTGCGAGCGGGAATCAGCCCCAGCATTTT. Translating it yields CASGSPASGNQPQHF.